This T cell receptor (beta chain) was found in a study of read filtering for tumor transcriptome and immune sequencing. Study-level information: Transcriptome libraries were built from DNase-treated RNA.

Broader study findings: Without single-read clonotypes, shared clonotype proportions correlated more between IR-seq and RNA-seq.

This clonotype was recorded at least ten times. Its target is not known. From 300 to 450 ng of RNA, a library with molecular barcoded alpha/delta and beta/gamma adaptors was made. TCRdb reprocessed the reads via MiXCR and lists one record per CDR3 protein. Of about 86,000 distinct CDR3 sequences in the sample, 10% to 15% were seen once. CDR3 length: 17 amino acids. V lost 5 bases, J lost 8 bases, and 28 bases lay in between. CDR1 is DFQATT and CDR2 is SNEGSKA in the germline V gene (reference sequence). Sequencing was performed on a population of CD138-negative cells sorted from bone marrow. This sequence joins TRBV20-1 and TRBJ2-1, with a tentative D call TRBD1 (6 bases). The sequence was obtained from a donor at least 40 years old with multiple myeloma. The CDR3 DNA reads TGCAGTGCTCGGGCCAATCGACTAACCAGGGGTTTGGATGAGCAGTTCTTC. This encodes CSARANRLTRGLDEQFF.